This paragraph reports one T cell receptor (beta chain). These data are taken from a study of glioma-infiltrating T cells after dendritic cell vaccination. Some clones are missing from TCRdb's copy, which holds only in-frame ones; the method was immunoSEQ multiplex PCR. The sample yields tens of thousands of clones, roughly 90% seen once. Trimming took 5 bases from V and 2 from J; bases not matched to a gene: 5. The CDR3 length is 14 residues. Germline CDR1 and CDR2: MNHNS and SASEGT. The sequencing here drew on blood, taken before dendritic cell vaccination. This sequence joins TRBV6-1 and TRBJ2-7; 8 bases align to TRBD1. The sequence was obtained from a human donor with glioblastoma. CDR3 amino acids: CASSYGQGAYEQYF. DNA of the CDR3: TGTGCCAGCAGTTATGGACAGGGCGCCTACGAGCAGTACTTC.